This T cell receptor beta chain was identified during a study of shared clonotypes between healthy human individuals. Positive CCR7 selection of CD45RO-negative cells yielded the naive CD8 cells, and terminally differentiated effector memory CD45RA+ cells were excluded. The V end was cut by 0 bases, the J end by 3 bases, with 7 bases between. The CDR3 consists of 13 residues. Germline CDR1 and CDR2: SGDLS and YYNGEE. A remark on this clone: The identical CDR3 is also encoded by other nucleotide sequences in the sample.

Using immunoSEQ multiplex PCR, the repertoire was profiled, and TCRdb retains in-frame clones only, with some absent. The repertoire holds hundreds of thousands of clones, with roughly 95% as singletons. Sequencing was carried out using naive CD8+ T cells sorted from blood. This chain uses TRBV9 with TRBJ2-7; D unresolved. The receptor was isolated from a woman between 25 and 40 years old in good health. CDR3 residues: CASSVGSLYEQYF. The CDR3 DNA follows: TGTGCCAGCAGCGTAGGGAGCCTCTACGAGCAGTACTTC.